This T cell receptor (beta chain) was captured by sequencing in a study of CD8 T cells in Susac syndrome. Reverse transcription used about 0.5 to 1 ug RNA and random hexamers. TCRdb reprocessed the immunoSEQ multiplex PCR reads via MiXCR and lists one record per CDR3 protein. The sample carries roughly 330,000 distinct CDR3 sequences, just over 90% recorded once. The authors sequenced TCR beta from blood CD8+ and CD4+ T cells. CDR1 and CDR2 from the germline V gene are SGHRS and YFSETQ. With 0 bases removed from V and 2 bases from J, the gap between germline ends came to 11 bases. The CDR3 has 16 amino acids.

Input material: CD4+ T cells from PBMCs. This sequence was found in a human donor with multiple sclerosis. V usage is TRBV5-1 and J usage is TRBJ2-2, with TRBD2 as a possible D gene (6 bases). CDR3 DNA: TGCGCCAGCAGCTTGGCCGGGAGTCAAAACACCGGGGAGCTGTTTTTT. Protein product: CASSLAGSQNTGELFF. Full variable domain (remainder filled in from reference TRBV5-1 and TRBJ2-2): KAGVTQTPRYLIKTRGQQVTLSCSPISGHRSVSWYQQTPGQGLQFLFEYFSETQRNKGNFPGRFSGRQFSNSRSEMNVSTLELGDSALYLCASSLAGSQNTGELFFGEGSRLTVL.